This note documents a single TCR beta chain sequence. Its specificity is not known. All gene names here are mouse names. From the germline J gene comes the end of the CDR3, since the read stops 1 residue before it. Time point given: mouse harvest day 7 after allogeneic transplant. The graft held 10^6 splenic CD5+ T cells and 10^7 T-cell-depleted bone marrow cells. These data originate in a study of tissue T cells after allogeneic stem cell transplantation. The CDR3 has 10 amino acids. V dropped 1 base and J dropped 7 bases, with 2 bases sitting between them. CDR1 and CDR2 (germline): GFQATS, STVNSAI. Study observations and caveats: Across patients, clones rarely overlapped, yet motif clusters were shared tissue-specifically.

TCRdb's table, derived via immunoSEQ multiplex PCR, lists solely in-frame clones and lacks some. This table holds under 8,500 clones, approximately 50% found once. Sample: gut tissue. This chain uses TRBV20 with TRBJ2-1; D uncertain. The receptor was isolated from a female BALB/c mouse given C57BL/6 T cells with graft-versus-host disease after an allogeneic hematopoietic cell transplant. The CDR3 bases that were read are TGTGGTGCTAGGGGGGCTGAGCAGTTC. This gives the protein CGARGAEQF. The whole CDR3 sequence is CGARGAEQFF.